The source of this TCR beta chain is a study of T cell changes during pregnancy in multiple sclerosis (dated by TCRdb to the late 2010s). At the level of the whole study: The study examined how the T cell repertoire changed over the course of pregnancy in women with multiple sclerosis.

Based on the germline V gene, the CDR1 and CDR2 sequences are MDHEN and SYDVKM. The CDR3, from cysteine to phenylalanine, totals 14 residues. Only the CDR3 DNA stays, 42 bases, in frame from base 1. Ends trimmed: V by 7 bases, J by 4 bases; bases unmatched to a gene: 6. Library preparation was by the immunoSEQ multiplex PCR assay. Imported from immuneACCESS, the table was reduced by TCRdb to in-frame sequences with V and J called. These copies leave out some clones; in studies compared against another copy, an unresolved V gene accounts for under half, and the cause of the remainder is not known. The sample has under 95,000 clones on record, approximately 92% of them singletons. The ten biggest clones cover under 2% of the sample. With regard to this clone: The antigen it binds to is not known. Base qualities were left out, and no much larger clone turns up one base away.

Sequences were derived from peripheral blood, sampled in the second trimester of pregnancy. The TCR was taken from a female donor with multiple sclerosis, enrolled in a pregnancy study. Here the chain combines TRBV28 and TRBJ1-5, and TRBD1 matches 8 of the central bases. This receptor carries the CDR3 CASKSGTGNQPQHF. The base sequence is TGTGCCAGCAAGTCCGGGACAGGTAATCAGCCCCAGCATTTT.